This TCR beta chain originates from a study of beta chain features in type 1 diabetes. Whole-study context: Sorted cells numbering around 110,000,000 were examined across all samples. Study results and limitations: Highly expressing activated T cells could be over-counted with a cDNA template. In every one of the four CD4+ subsets, TCRB CDR3s were moderately but significantly shorter in Type 1 diabetes patients.

The germline V gene encodes CDR1 SGHRS and CDR2 YFSETQ. CDR3 length equals 19 residues. Trimming removed 0 bases from V and 1 base from J, with 17 bases in between. Remarks on this clone: Its target is unknown.

TCRB transcripts that were expressed got sequenced, as all of the isolated RNA had been reverse transcribed. Naive, central memory and regulatory T cell samples came to a mean of roughly 3.9 million reads. Method: immunoSEQ multiplex PCR; TCRdb's copy keeps in-frame clones and lacks some. The profile shows some 170,000 clones, roughly 60% of them singletons. The TCR was taken from a man younger than 40 with type 1 diabetes. V gene TRBV5-1 combines with J gene TRBJ1-6; D uncertain. Specimen: naive CD4+ T cells from blood. The CDR3 here is CASSLVAVEGGSYNSPLHF. DNA of the CDR3: TGCGCCAGCAGCTTGGTGGCGGTGGAGGGTGGGTCCTATAATTCACCCCTCCACTTT.